The 25 T cell receptor beta chains reported below all come from one sample, sequenced in a study of shared clonotypes between healthy human individuals. The assay was immunoSEQ multiplex PCR, and TCRdb's table has in-frame clones only and misses some. The sample holds approximately 500,000 clones, almost 97% seen once. The sample comprised naive CD4+ T cells sorted from blood. As to subset: CD45RA+ positively selected. These receptor sequences come from a woman in her 30s in good health.

This chain connects TRBV7-6 to TRBJ2-5; TRBD2 aligns across 9 bases. The DNA end favors TRBJ2-7, so the J call may be wrong. Germline V gene data show CDR1 as SGHVS and CDR2 as FNYEAQ. This CDR3 comprises 15 residues. CDR3 nucleotide sequence: TGTGCCAGCAGCTTAAGGGCTAGCGGGATTTACGAGCAGTACTTC. Protein product: CASSLRASGIYEQYF.

The rearrangement uses TRBV4-1 and TRBJ2-3, with D perhaps matching TRBD2 (6 bases). Germline V gene lookup returns CDR1 MGHRA and CDR2 YSYEKL. V was trimmed by 1 base and J by 0 bases, leaving 23 bases between them. The CDR3 has 20 residues. CDR3 sequence reads: CASSQALAMGRSPSTDTQYF. DNA of the CDR3: TGCGCCAGCAGCCAAGCCCTAGCGATGGGGCGTTCCCCTAGCACAGATACGCAGTATTTT.

The chain is built from TRBV5-1 and TRBJ2-7, with D perhaps matching TRBD2 (6 bases). The V and J ends lost 0 bases and 5 bases respectively, with 9 bases between them. The CDR3 is made up of 13 amino acids. Germline values: CDR1 SGHRS, CDR2 YFSETQ. CDR3 in DNA: TGCGCCAGCAGCTTGGCCGCGGGGCACGAGCAGTACTTC. It specifies CASSLAAGHEQYF.

The chain is built from TRBV4-1 and TRBJ2-5; 11 bases map to TRBD2. This CDR3 is built from 16 residues. Trimming took 3 bases from V and 5 from J; bases not matched to a gene: 8. Per germline, CDR1 MGHRA and CDR2 YSYEKL. The CDR3 nucleotides are TGCGCCAGCAGCCAGGCACCCATAGCGGGAGGGGAGACCCAGTACTTC. It specifies CASSQAPIAGGETQYF.

As for this clone: The same CDR3 arises from other DNA sequences in this sample as well. This chain links TRBV19 with TRBJ1-5; 7 bases align to TRBD1. The junction had 2 bases not matched to a gene; V was cut back by 4 bases and J by 2 bases. The CDR3 covers 14 residues. Germline lookup yields CDR1 LNHDA and CDR2 SQIVND (reference sequence). The CDR3: CASSTTGGNQPQHF. CDR3 DNA sequence: TGTGCCAGTAGTACAACAGGGGGCAATCAGCCCCAGCATTTT.

The gene calls are TRBV28 and TRBJ1-5, with 8 nucleotides matching TRBD1. The CDR3 totals 17 residues. Germline CDR1 MDHEN, CDR2 SYDVKM. The trim removed 4 bases at V and 0 bases at J, leaving 8 bases unmatched. The CDR3 sequence is CASSSSTGEYSNQPQHF. The CDR3 bases are TGTGCCAGCAGTTCCTCGACAGGGGAATATAGCAATCAGCCCCAGCATTTT.

V and J are TRBV7-3 and TRBJ2-3; TRBD2 agrees at 9 bases. V trimming: 2 bases; J trimming: 5 bases; junction bases outside the gene matches: 11. The CDR3 covers 17 residues. The V gene's germline CDR1 is SGHTA and CDR2 FQGTGA. The CDR3 protein is CASSLGEGSGSRDTQYF. The CDR3 coding sequence is TGTGCCAGCAGCTTAGGAGAGGGTAGCGGGAGTAGAGATACGCAGTATTTT.

The chain is built from TRBV7-6 and TRBJ2-1, with TRBD2 matching over 7 bases. The CDR3 is 15 residues long. Trimming at V came to 1 base and at J to 9 bases, leaving 9 bases not matched to a gene. Germline V gene data show CDR1 as SGHVS and CDR2 as FNYEAQ. The CDR3 DNA reads TGTGCCAGCAGCTTAGTGTTTAGCGGGTTGGGTGAGCAGTTCTTC. It yields the protein CASSLVFSGLGEQFF.

This sequence joins TRBV28 and TRBJ1-4; D possibly corresponds to TRBD1 (6 bases). Between the trimmed V and J ends, which lost 5 bases and 4 bases, there was a span of 17 bases. The V gene's germline CDR1 is MDHEN and CDR2 SYDVKM. The CDR3 spans 16 residues. The CDR3: CASSTYRVSGNEKLFF. CDR3 DNA sequence: TGTGCCAGCAGTACCTACAGGGTTAGTGGTAATGAAAAACTGTTTTTT. Based on the CDR3 plus reference TRBV28 and TRBJ1-4, the full variable domain is DVKVTQSSRYLVKRTGEKVFLECVQDMDHENMFWYRQDPGLGLRLIYFSYDVKMKEKGDIPEGYSVSREKKERFSLILESASTNQTSMYLCASSTYRVSGNEKLFFGSGTQLSVL.

This chain joins TRBV4-1 and TRBJ2-7; the match to TRBD2 covers 10 bases. Looked up from germline, CDR1 is MGHRA and CDR2 is YSYEKL. After removal of 4 bases from V and 1 base from J, the junction contained 13 bases not matched to a gene. The length of the CDR3 is 18 residues. This CDR3 is CASSRGLAKRSSSYEQYF. DNA of the CDR3: TGCGCCAGCAGCCGGGGACTAGCGAAAAGGTCCTCTTCCTACGAGCAGTACTTC.

Comment on this clone: This sample includes further DNA sequences coding for the same CDR3. This chain links TRBV28 with TRBJ1-2; D is unresolved. From germline, CDR1 is MDHEN and CDR2 SYDVKM. The CDR3 is 12 residues long. Trimming took 6 bases from V and 3 from J, leaving 8 bases between them. The DNA for the CDR3 is TGTGCCAGCAGCCTGGGCGACTATGGCTACACCTTC. Translation gives CASSLGDYGYTF.

The genes are TRBV19 and TRBJ1-5; D uncertain. Germline lookup yields CDR1 LNHDA and CDR2 SQIVND (reference sequence). This CDR3 has 14 amino acids. With 8 bases removed from V and 1 base from J, the gap between germline ends came to 12 bases. CDR3 protein: CASWSWVSNQPQHF. The CDR3 bases are TGTGCCAGTTGGAGCTGGGTGAGCAATCAGCCCCAGCATTTT.

This chain links TRBV25-1 with TRBJ2-1; D remains unclear. In germline, CDR1 is MGHDK, CDR2 SYGVNS. The CDR3 loop spans 11 amino acids. The V gene lost 6 bases and the J gene lost 8 bases, with 8 bases spanning the gap. CDR3 amino acids: CASRRLDEQFF. CDR3 in DNA: TGTGCCAGCAGAAGACTGGATGAGCAGTTCTTC.

The J gene is TRBJ1-3, the V gene TRBV28; D not resolved. CDR3 length equals 12 residues. The ends were cut back, 5 bases at V and 6 bases at J, with 8 bases in the middle. CDR1 MDHEN and CDR2 SYDVKM come from the germline V gene. As DNA, the CDR3 is TGTGCCAGCAGTGCCGCTGAAAACACCATATATTTT. Translated, it gives CASSAAENTIYF.

This clone was observed once. This rearrangement joins TRBV13 to TRBJ2-3; TRBD2 matches 7 bases. The CDR3 is 16 residues long. Germline CDR1 PRHDT, CDR2 FYEKMQ (reference sequence). J gave up 2 bases and V 5 bases, and 10 bases lay outside the gene matches. The chain's CDR3 is CASSPRLADLTDTQYF. The CDR3 nucleotides are TGTGCCAGCAGCCCGCGACTAGCAGACCTCACAGATACGCAGTATTTT.

Only one count was recorded for this clone. This chain uses TRBV27 with TRBJ1-1; 11 bases line up with TRBD1. V shed 6 bases and J 11 bases; nucleotides not matched to a gene: 8. This CDR3 spans 13 amino acids. CDR1 MNHEY and CDR2 SMNVEV come from the germline V gene (reference sequence). The CDR3 region is CASRGQGVVVAFF. The CDR3 DNA reads TGTGCCAGCAGGGGACAGGGGGTAGTAGTGGCTTTCTTT.

This chain joins TRBV11-2 and TRBJ2-5; 9 bases fit TRBD1. J lost 1 base, V lost 5 bases, and 5 bases had no gene match. The CDR3 has 15 amino acids. Germline values: CDR1 SGHAT, CDR2 FQNNGV. CDR3 bases: TGTGCCAGCAGCCTATGGACAGGGGCCCAAGAGACCCAGTACTTC. Translation gives CASSLWTGAQETQYF.

This clone has just a few counts. V and J are TRBV5-1 and TRBJ1-1; no clear D gene. Germline V gene lookup returns CDR1 SGHRS and CDR2 YFSETQ. Trimming took off 2 bases at V and 1 base at J, with 6 bases between the two ends. The CDR3 totals 13 residues. The CDR3 DNA is TGCGCCAGCAGCTTACCCCAGAACACTGAAGCTTTCTTT. Translated, it gives CASSLPQNTEAFF.

This sequence joins TRBV18 and TRBJ2-3; 13 bases are shared with TRBD2. The length of the CDR3 is 17 residues. V gave up 4 bases and J gave up 4 bases; unmatched junction bases: 8. The germline V gene has CDR1 KGHSH and CDR2 LQKENI. DNA of the CDR3: TGTGCCAGCTCACTTGGAACCGGGACTAGCGGGGCAGATACGCAGTATTTT. It translates to CASSLGTGTSGADTQYF.

Concerning this clone itself: The junction and the germline gene differ at one end; a read error may be behind it. The chain couples TRBV28 to TRBJ1-2, with 8 bases matching TRBD1. CDR1 and CDR2 (germline): MDHEN, SYDVKM. The CDR3 length is 12 residues. In DNA, the CDR3 is TGTGCCAGCAGTTTCTTCGGACAGGGCCTCGAATTC. Its protein product is CASSFFGQGLEF.

This chain joins TRBV5-5 and TRBJ1-1; D gene uncertain. Trimming left V 4 bases short and J 6 bases short, with 10 bases between. CDR1 and CDR2 (germline): SGHKS, YYEKEE (reference sequence). The CDR3 length is 12 residues. CDR3 bases: TGTGCCAGCAGCATAGTGCCGGCTGAAGCTTTCTTT. Translating it yields CASSIVPAEAFF.

The V and J genes are TRBV21-1 and TRBJ2-5; the DNA was not used to check the table's D call, TRBD2. TRBV21-1 is deemed a pseudogene. The CDR3 contains 13 residues. CDR3 sequence (DNA): TGTGCCAGCAGCAAAGAGCCCCAAGAGACCCAGTACTTC. Translation: CASSKEPQETQYF.

The chain has TRBV21-1 and TRBJ2-7; TRBD1 is the table's D call and was not checked against the DNA. TRBV21-1 is a known pseudogene. This CDR3 has 15 residues. The CDR3 region is CASSKDGTRTYEQYF. CDR3 in DNA: TGTGCCAGCAGCAAAGACGGGACAAGAACCTACGAGCAGTACTTC.

The rearrangement links TRBV5-8 to TRBJ2-7, with a tentative D call TRBD1 (5 bases). Germline assignment: CDR1 SGHTS and CDR2 YDEGEE. V lost 5 bases and J lost 2, with 14 bases in between. This CDR3 region has 14 residues. Here the CDR3 DNA reads TGTGCCAGCAGGATGGTGGACAACGCCTACGAGCAGTACTTC. As protein: CASRMVDNAYEQYF.

V and J are TRBV7-1 and TRBJ2-7; no clear D gene. TRBV7-1 is reported as an ORF; its role is uncertain. Trimming pared 5 bases from V and 6 bases from J, leaving 14 bases between. The CDR3 is 13 residues long. The CDR3 DNA sequence: TGTGCCAGCAGCCCCCAGGACCACATCGAGCAGTACTTC. It codes for CASSPQDHIEQYF.